Listed here is a single T cell receptor (beta chain). What it binds is unknown. Clones were sequenced by immunoSEQ multiplex PCR, and TCRdb holds only the in-frame ones, with some missing. Counted here are around 30,000 clones, 70% to 85% occurring once; the ten biggest clones make up roughly 2.5%. J gave up 0 bases and V 4 bases, and 3 bases lay outside the gene matches. The germline V gene encodes CDR1 SGHAT and CDR2 FQNNGV. CDR3 length: 15 amino acids. This entry comes from a study of T cells in narcolepsy. Study results and caveats: In some patient and control memory CD4+ samples, autoreactive clones were absent. Autoreactive HCRT-specific and TRIB2-specific clonotypes were marked in same-patient CSF-versus-blood CD4+ comparisons.

This TCR was recovered from a human donor in good health. The J gene is TRBJ2-3, the V gene TRBV11-2; 8 bases map to TRBD2. Sequencing was carried out using memory (CD45RA-) CD4+ T cells from blood. As DNA, the CDR3 is TGTGCCAGCAGCTCGACTAGCGCGAGCACAGATACGCAGTATTTT. Translation gives CASSSTSASTDTQYF.